A single sample gave rise to the 27 T cell receptor beta chains below, sequenced in a study of cytomegalovirus exposure and HLA in healthy donors. The assay was immunoSEQ multiplex PCR, and TCRdb's table has in-frame clones only and misses some. The sample has roughly 150,000 clones, less than 90% seen once. The sample taken for sequencing was PBMCs. The receptors were sampled from a woman in her late teens or twenties in good health and CMV-seronegative.

The V gene is TRBV5-4, the J gene TRBJ2-2; possible D gene TRBD2, 5 bases. Germline V CDR1 and CDR2: SGHNT, YYREEE (reference sequence). V was pared by 4 bases and J by 7 bases, with 11 bases between. This CDR3 has 13 residues. CDR3 sequence: CASSHTRVGELFF. For the CDR3, the DNA is TGTGCCAGCAGCCACACGAGGGTCGGGGAGCTGTTTTTT.

This chain joins TRBV5-6 and TRBJ2-1; TRBD1 matches 9 bases. This CDR3 is built from 12 residues. The germline gives CDR1 SGHDT, CDR2 YYEEEE. The trim removed 0 bases at V and 14 bases at J, leaving 3 bases unmatched. CDR3 sequence (DNA): TGTGCCAGCAGCTTGGGGGACAGGGTGGAGTTCTTC. This sequence encodes CASSLGDRVEFF.

The genes are TRBV7-9 and TRBJ1-4; D is undetermined. The CDR3 has 13 amino acids. Looked up from germline, CDR1 is SEHNR and CDR2 is FQNEAQ (reference sequence). The V end was cut by 8 bases, the J end by 4 bases, with 11 bases between. DNA for the CDR3: TGTGCCAGCGTGGGCCTTGATAATGAAAAACTGTTTTTT. Translation: CASVGLDNEKLFF.

The chain has TRBV19 and TRBJ2-3; a possible D gene is TRBD2 (5 bases). The CDR3 has 16 residues. V was clipped by 2 bases and J by 5 bases, with 17 bases between them. Germline-derived CDR1 and CDR2 are LNHDA and SQIVND (reference sequence). The DNA for the CDR3 is TGTGCCAGTAGTATACCCTCAGCCGGGATCGGAGATACGCAGTATTTT. Amino acid sequence: CASSIPSAGIGDTQYF.

With regard to this clone: With a far larger clone one base away, a read error is the likely cause. This chain uses TRBV5-1 with TRBJ1-2; D not resolved. This CDR3 contains 13 residues. Germline CDR1 reads SGHRS; CDR2 reads YFSETQ. The V gene lost 0 bases and the J gene lost 2 bases, with 5 bases spanning the gap. Here the CDR3 reads CASSLVQNYGYTF. The CDR3, as DNA: TGCGCCAGCAGCTTGGTACAGAACTATGGCTACACCTTC.

This rearrangement joins TRBV11-2 to TRBJ2-1; TRBD2 might be the D (6 bases). Per the germline V gene, CDR1 is SGHAT and CDR2 is FQNNGV. This CDR3 spans 16 amino acids. Trimming took 2 bases from V and 0 from J, leaving 11 bases between them. The CDR3 region is CASSLIRRGSYNEQFF. The CDR3 region has the DNA TGTGCCAGCAGCTTAATTCGGCGGGGCTCCTACAATGAGCAGTTCTTC.

This chain joins TRBV4-2 and TRBJ2-3, with 7 positions matching TRBD1. This CDR3 has 15 residues. With 3 bases clipped from V and 4 bases from J, the junction kept 7 bases outside the gene matches. Looked up from germline, CDR1 is LGHNA and CDR2 is YNFKEQ. CDR3 sequence: CASSHSGTDADTQYF. DNA for the CDR3: TGTGCCAGCAGCCACTCCGGGACAGACGCAGATACGCAGTATTTT.

This chain uses TRBV2 with TRBJ1-2, with 7 nucleotides matching TRBD1. V lost 4 bases, J lost 2 bases, and 7 bases stayed unmatched. The length of the CDR3 is 15 residues. Germline-derived CDR1 and CDR2 are SNHLY and FYNNEI. CDR3 residues: CASSGGDRLNYGYTF. CDR3 coding DNA: TGTGCCAGCAGTGGGGGGGACAGACTAAACTATGGCTACACCTTC.

The rearrangement links TRBV29-1 to TRBJ1-5, with D perhaps matching TRBD1 (6 bases). Trimming pared 6 bases from V and 1 base from J, leaving 13 bases between. The CDR3 length is 14 residues. Germline CDR1 SQVTM, CDR2 ANQGSEA. CDR3 region: CSVGAGGSNQPQHF. CDR3 coding DNA: TGCAGCGTGGGGGCTGGGGGAAGCAATCAGCCCCAGCATTTT. The entire variable domain, with the rest obtained from reference TRBV29-1 and TRBJ1-5, is as follows: SAVISQKPSRDICQRGTSLTIQCQVDSQVTMMFWYRQQPGQSLTLIATANQGSEATYESGFVIDKFPISRPNLTFSTLTVSNMSPEDSSIYLCSVGAGGSNQPQHFGDGTRLSIL.

This chain connects TRBV5-4 to TRBJ2-2; tentatively, D is TRBD2 (5 bases). V shed 0 bases and J shed 3 bases, with 12 bases lying between them. The CDR3 runs to 16 residues. Germline lookup yields CDR1 SGHNT and CDR2 YYREEE (reference sequence). CDR3 DNA: TGTGCCAGCAGCTTGGGGAGGAACGTGGACACCGGGGAGCTGTTTTTT. Residues: CASSLGRNVDTGELFF. The full variable domain, its missing parts supplied by reference TRBV5-4 and TRBJ2-2, is ETGVTQSPTHLIKTRGQQVTLRCSSQSGHNTVSWYQQALGQGPQFIFQYYREEENGRGNFPPRFSGLQFPNYSSELNVNALELDDSALYLCASSLGRNVDTGELFFGEGSRLTVL.

The genes are TRBV5-6 and TRBJ2-7, with D perhaps matching TRBD2 (5 bases). Germline loops: CDR1 SGHDT, CDR2 YYEEEE. The CDR3 contains 14 residues. Trimming pared 0 bases from V and 7 bases from J, leaving 14 bases between. CDR3 in amino acids: CASSLGSTTGEQYF. The CDR3 nucleotides are TGTGCCAGCAGCTTGGGTTCCACTACGGGGGAGCAGTACTTC.

The chain recombines TRBV7-9 with TRBJ1-2, with D possibly being TRBD1 (5 bases). The ends were cut back, 5 bases at V and 8 bases at J, with 21 bases in the middle. The CDR3 length is 15 residues. Germline CDR1 SEHNR, CDR2 FQNEAQ (reference sequence). The CDR3 bases are TGTGCCAGCAGCCCACACCAGGGAGGTCCGGAAGGCTACACCTTC. Translated, it gives CASSPHQGGPEGYTF. The whole variable domain, filled in from reference TRBV7-9 and TRBJ1-2, reads DTGVSQNPRHKITKRGQNVTFRCDPISEHNRLYWYRQTLGQGPEFLTYFQNEAQLEKSRLLSDRFSAERPKGSFSTLEIQRTEQGDSAMYLCASSPHQGGPEGYTFGSGTRLTVV.

The chain has TRBV18 and TRBJ1-2; D is perhaps TRBD1 (6 bases). Germline V lookup: CDR1 KGHSH, CDR2 LQKENI. The CDR3 runs to 14 residues. Trimming cost V 0 bases and J 7 bases, with 12 bases left between them. CDR3 protein: CASSPPGGLSGYTF. The CDR3 DNA is TGTGCCAGCTCACCACCGGGGGGGCTGAGTGGCTACACCTTC. The entire variable domain, with the rest obtained from reference TRBV18 and TRBJ1-2, is as follows: NAGVMQNPRHLVRRRGQEARLRCSPMKGHSHVYWYRQLPEEGLKFMVYLQKENIIDESGMPKERFSAEFPKEGPSILRIQQVVRGDSAAYFCASSPPGGLSGYTFGSGTRLTVV.

The chain is built from TRBV29-1 and TRBJ2-1, with D tentatively TRBD1 (6 bases). Germline-derived CDR1 and CDR2 are SQVTM and ANQGSEA. V lost 4 bases and J 10 bases, leaving 11 bases between the germline ends. The CDR3 is made up of 11 amino acids. The CDR3 DNA is TGCAGCGTTGGACAGGTCTCCGAGCAGTTCTTC. Amino acids: CSVGQVSEQFF.

This clone appeared a few times. The chain links TRBV15 to TRBJ1-5; 8 nucleotides match TRBD1. Germline CDR1 LNHNV, CDR2 YYDKDF (reference sequence). V dropped 7 bases and J dropped 4; count of bases not matched to a gene: 9. CDR3 length: 15 amino acids. In nucleotides, the CDR3 is TGTGCCACCAAGGGTCTAACAGGGGGGAATCAGCCCCAGCATTTT. This translates into CATKGLTGGNQPQHF.

The J gene is TRBJ1-6, the V gene TRBV7-9, with 9 bases identical to TRBD1. This CDR3 comprises 15 residues. In germline, CDR1 is SEHNR, CDR2 FQNEAQ (reference sequence). Trimming at V came to 5 bases and at J to 6 bases, leaving 5 bases not matched to a gene. The DNA of the CDR3 is TGTGCCAGCAGCCCTGGGGACAGGGTTAATTCACCCCTCCACTTT. As protein: CASSPGDRVNSPLHF.

The chain has TRBV6-4 and TRBJ2-1, with 9 bases matching TRBD2. The CDR3 runs to 14 residues. The germline V gene has CDR1 MRHNA and CDR2 SNTAGT. V gave up 3 bases and J gave up 8 bases; unmatched junction bases: 5. The CDR3 loop reads CASSEGREGYEQFF. CDR3 nucleotide sequence: TGTGCCAGCAGTGAAGGGCGGGAGGGTTATGAGCAGTTCTTC.

V and J are TRBV6-5 and TRBJ2-7; D gene ambiguous. Germline CDR1 MNHEY, CDR2 SVGAGI. The CDR3 has 15 residues. Trimming took off 2 bases at V and 2 bases at J, with 13 bases between the two ends. The chain's CDR3 is CASSYAATTPYEQYF. In DNA form, the CDR3 reads TGTGCCAGCAGTTACGCGGCCACCACACCCTACGAGCAGTACTTC.

This clone was seen a single time. The rearrangement joins TRBV4-1 to TRBJ1-2, with 8 positions matching TRBD1. Germline V gene lookup returns CDR1 MGHRA and CDR2 YSYEKL. V dropped 0 bases and J dropped 6; count of bases not matched to a gene: 3. CDR3 length equals 14 residues. The CDR3 DNA reads as TGCGCCAGCAGCCAAGAGGACAGGGTGGATGGCTACACCTTC. Encoded protein: CASSQEDRVDGYTF.

The chain is built from TRBV11-2 and TRBJ1-5; 9 bases are a match to TRBD1. The CDR3 has 15 residues. The germline CDR1 and CDR2 sequences are SGHAT and FQNNGV. Trimming at V came to 1 base and at J to 5 bases, leaving 3 bases not matched to a gene. CDR3 DNA sequence: TGTGCCAGCAGCTTAGGACAGGGGGACCATCAGCCCCAGCATTTT. Its protein product is CASSLGQGDHQPQHF. Variable domain in full (rest from reference TRBV11-2 and TRBJ1-5): EAGVAQSPRYKIIEKRQSVAFWCNPISGHATLYWYQQILGQGPKLLIQFQNNGVVDDSQLPKDRFSAERLKGVDSTLKIQPAKLEDSAVYLCASSLGQGDHQPQHFGDGTRLSIL.

The V and J genes are TRBV6-1 and TRBJ2-3; TRBD1 agrees at 7 bases. Trimming removed 6 bases from V and 2 bases from J; junction bases left unmatched: 8. The CDR3 runs to 15 residues. The germline V gene has CDR1 MNHNS and CDR2 SASEGT. This chain's CDR3 is CASRFEGGFTDTQYF. CDR3 DNA: TGTGCCAGCAGATTCGAAGGGGGCTTCACAGATACGCAGTATTTT.

J is TRBJ2-1 and V is TRBV27; 7 nucleotides agree with TRBD2. Germline-derived CDR1 and CDR2 are MNHEY and SMNVEV (reference sequence). CDR3 length: 16 residues. The ends lost 5 bases at V and 7 bases at J; junction bases unmatched: 14. CDR3 in amino acids: CASSPWGRGRQNEQFF. Written as DNA, the CDR3 is TGTGCCAGCAGTCCTTGGGGGAGGGGCCGTCAAAATGAGCAGTTCTTC.

The chain carries TRBV9 and TRBJ2-2; possible D gene TRBD1, 5 bases. V dropped 3 bases and J dropped 8 bases, with 8 bases sitting between them. The CDR3 sequence is 12 residues long. Germline V gene lookup returns CDR1 SGDLS and CDR2 YYNGEE. CDR3: CASSDQGGELFF. Here the CDR3 DNA reads TGTGCCAGCAGCGATCAGGGTGGGGAGCTGTTTTTT. The full variable domain, with the rest looked up from reference TRBV9 and TRBJ2-2, is DSGVTQTPKHLITATGQRVTLRCSPRSGDLSVYWYQQSLDQGLQFLIQYYNGEERAKGNILERFSAQQFPDLHSELNLSSLELGDSALYFCASSDQGGELFFGEGSRLTVL.

The chain employs TRBV6-5 and TRBJ2-7, with 8 positions matching TRBD1. The CDR3 runs 15 residues. V trimming: 0 bases; J trimming: 3 bases; junction bases outside the gene matches: 4. Germline CDR1 is MNHEY and CDR2 is SVGAGI. The CDR3 here is CASSYSDRGGYEQYF. The CDR3 nucleotides read TGTGCCAGCAGTTACTCCGACAGGGGTGGCTACGAGCAGTACTTC.

This chain joins TRBV5-1 and TRBJ2-2; D might be TRBD2 (5 bases). V was shortened by 2 bases and J by 3 bases, with 14 bases between the two germline ends. The CDR3 totals 16 residues. Germline V CDR1 and CDR2: SGHRS, YFSETQ. CDR3 DNA: TGCGCCAGCAGCTTTACTAGTCCTCAGGACACCGGGGAGCTGTTTTTT. It is translated as CASSFTSPQDTGELFF.

In this sample, this clone turned up a few times. The chain links TRBV2 to TRBJ2-7, with D maybe TRBD2 (5 bases). Trimming cost V 11 bases and J 3 bases, with 17 bases left between them. CDR3 size: 13 residues. Germline lookup yields CDR1 SNHLY and CDR2 FYNNEI. CDR3 sequence (DNA): TGTGCCGTCTTAACGGACTCCTTCTACGAGCAGTACTTC. Encoded protein: CAVLTDSFYEQYF.

The rearrangement joins TRBV19 to TRBJ2-7; possibly TRBD2 for D (5 bases). V was cut by 5 bases and J by 0 bases, with 11 bases left in between. This CDR3 is built from 14 residues. The germline gives CDR1 LNHDA, CDR2 SQIVND (reference sequence). CDR3 region: CASSRWTSSYEQYF. The CDR3 nucleotides read TGTGCCAGTAGTCGATGGACTTCCTCCTACGAGCAGTACTTC.